The 21 T cell receptor beta chains below were found in one sample sequenced in a study of shared clonotypes between healthy human individuals. The protocol was immunoSEQ multiplex PCR, while the TCRdb copy is restricted to in-frame clones and leaves out a portion. Of 1,500,000 or so clones in the sample, 95% to 97% were seen once. The specimen sequenced was naive CD4+ T cells sorted from blood. Subset denoted: CD45RA+ positively selected. Receptor source: a man younger than 45 in good health.

The chain uses TRBV5-1 and TRBJ1-2; 8 nucleotides agree with TRBD1. The trim removed 4 bases at V and 5 bases at J, leaving 13 bases unmatched. There are 16 residues in the CDR3. Looked up from germline, CDR1 is SGHRS and CDR2 is YFSETQ. CDR3 residues: CASSRGQDLLLYGYTF. The CDR3 nucleotides are TGCGCCAGCAGCAGGGGACAGGACCTCCTTCTTTATGGCTACACCTTC.

The chain employs TRBV18 and TRBJ2-1; tentative D call: TRBD2 (5 bases). The CDR3 is 11 residues long. Trimming shortened V by 6 bases and J by 8 bases, and 8 bases separated the two germline ends. Germline CDR1 KGHSH, CDR2 LQKENI. The CDR3 nucleotides are TGTGCCAGCTCGTCGAGGGATGAGCAGTTCTTC. This codes for CASSSRDEQFF.

J is TRBJ1-2 and V is TRBV18, with D perhaps TRBD1 (6 bases). In germline, CDR1 is KGHSH, CDR2 LQKENI. The V end was cut by 4 bases, the J end by 1 base, with 16 bases between. This CDR3 region has 16 residues. This chain's CDR3 is CASSRGGGQSNYGYTF. In nucleotides, the CDR3 is TGTGCCAGCTCACGTGGAGGGGGGCAGAGTAACTATGGCTACACCTTC.

This clone was observed a few times. The chain joins TRBV9 to TRBJ2-2; D call uncertain. Trimming pared 0 bases from V and 5 bases from J, leaving 8 bases between. The CDR3 contains 14 residues. Germline V CDR1 and CDR2: SGDLS, YYNGEE. CDR3 sequence: CASSVGVGTGELFF. DNA for the CDR3: TGTGCCAGCAGCGTAGGGGTCGGGACCGGGGAGCTGTTTTTT.

With respect to this clone: Other DNA variants within this sample encode the same CDR3. The rearrangement uses TRBV10-3 and TRBJ2-2; TRBD1 or TRBD2 may be the D gene (5 bases each). This CDR3 has 14 residues. V was cut by 6 bases and J by 1 base, with 9 bases left in between. Germline CDR1 reads ENHRY; CDR2 reads SYGVKD. Here the CDR3 reads CAISGTENTGELFF. The CDR3 DNA follows: TGTGCCATCAGCGGGACGGAGAACACCGGGGAGCTGTTTTTT.

The J gene is TRBJ2-7, the V gene TRBV7-9, with 10 bases matching TRBD2. With 5 bases clipped from V and 1 base from J, the junction kept 2 bases outside the gene matches. Germline V CDR1 and CDR2: SEHNR, FQNEAQ (reference sequence). The CDR3 is made up of 14 amino acids. The CDR3 protein is CASSALAGSYEQYF. Written as DNA, the CDR3 is TGTGCCAGCAGCGCACTAGCGGGATCCTACGAGCAGTACTTC.

The CDR3, as DNA: TGTGCCAGCAGTGAGAATTTGGGAAACACCATATATTTT. It codes for CASSENLGNTIYF. J is TRBJ1-3 and V is TRBV2; D unresolved. Germline lookup yields CDR1 SNHLY and CDR2 FYNNEI. The CDR3 runs to 13 residues. The V and J ends lost 3 bases and 4 bases respectively, with 7 bases between them.

The chain employs TRBV28 and TRBJ2-1; 15 positions match TRBD2. CDR1 is MDHEN and CDR2 is SYDVKM in the germline V gene. Losses at the gene ends were 7 bases for V and 9 bases for J; bases not matched to a gene: 13. This CDR3 has 17 amino acids. CDR3 bases: TGTGCCAGCAAGAGGACTAGCGGGAGGGCCCTTGTTCCTGAGCAGTTCTTC. This gives the protein CASKRTSGRALVPEQFF.

The chain carries TRBV14 and TRBJ1-1; no clear D gene. V shed 6 bases and J shed 1 base, with 15 bases lying between them. The CDR3 extends over 15 amino acids. Looked up from germline, CDR1 is SGHDN and CDR2 is FVKESK. The CDR3 spells CASRRIIGENTEAFF. The CDR3, as DNA: TGTGCCAGCAGGCGCATAATCGGTGAGAACACTGAAGCTTTCTTT.

As concerns this clone: This sample also contains other DNA sequences that code for the same CDR3. The chain couples TRBV18 to TRBJ1-1, with a weak D call TRBD1 (5 bases). This CDR3 has 13 amino acids. Between the trimmed V and J ends, which lost 3 bases and 0 bases, there was a span of 5 bases. Germline CDR1 reads KGHSH; CDR2 reads LQKENI. CDR3 bases: TGTGCCAGCTCACCGGGGCTGAACACTGAAGCTTTCTTT. Encoded protein: CASSPGLNTEAFF.

The chain carries TRBV9 and TRBJ2-7, with 9 bases matching TRBD2. The CDR3 is 15 residues long. Losses at the gene ends were 0 bases for V and 3 bases for J; bases not matched to a gene: 4. Germline values: CDR1 SGDLS, CDR2 YYNGEE. This chain's CDR3 is CASSVEGSGSYEQYF. The CDR3 nucleotides are TGTGCCAGCAGCGTAGAGGGTAGCGGGAGCTACGAGCAGTACTTC. The full variable domain, in which reference TRBV9 and TRBJ2-7 provide the parts outside the CDR3, is DSGVTQTPKHLITATGQRVTLRCSPRSGDLSVYWYQQSLDQGLQFLIQYYNGEERAKGNILERFSAQQFPDLHSELNLSSLELGDSALYFCASSVEGSGSYEQYFGPGTRLTVT.

The rearrangement links TRBV15 to TRBJ1-5; a weak D match, TRBD1 (5 bases). Germline V CDR1 and CDR2: LNHNV, YYDKDF (reference sequence). V dropped 7 bases and J dropped 4 bases, with 11 bases sitting between them. This CDR3 spans 13 amino acids. The CDR3 sequence: CATTGFDNQPQHF. The CDR3, as DNA: TGTGCCACCACAGGGTTTGATAATCAGCCCCAGCATTTT. Full variable domain (remainder filled in from reference TRBV15 and TRBJ1-5): DAMVIQNPRYQVTQFGKPVTLSCSQTLNHNVMYWYQQKSSQAPKLLFHYYDKDFNNEADTPDNFQSRRPNTSFCFLDIRSPGLGDTAMYLCATTGFDNQPQHFGDGTRLSIL.

J is TRBJ2-5 and V is TRBV30; TRBD2 agrees at 9 bases. Germline values: CDR1 GTSNPN, CDR2 SVGIG (reference sequence). The CDR3 is made up of 17 amino acids. V trimming: 4 bases; J trimming: 5 bases; junction bases outside the gene matches: 17. The CDR3, as DNA: TGTGCCTGGAATACCATAAGGGGGCGGGAGGGCCATGAGACCCAGTACTTC. It yields the protein CAWNTIRGREGHETQYF. Based on the CDR3 plus reference TRBV30 and TRBJ2-5, the full variable domain is SQTIHQWPATLVQPVGSPLSLECTVEGTSNPNLYWYRQAAGRGLQLLFYSVGIGQISSEVPQNLSASRPQDRQFILSSKKLLLSDSGFYLCAWNTIRGREGHETQYFGPGTRLLVL.

J is TRBJ2-6 and V is TRBV5-1; 10 bases align to TRBD1. V was clipped by 2 bases and J by 0 bases; unmatched bases: 2. The CDR3 is 17 residues long. Per the germline V gene, CDR1 is SGHRS and CDR2 is YFSETQ. The CDR3 region is CASSFGQGGSGANVLTF. CDR3 DNA: TGCGCCAGCAGCTTCGGACAGGGGGGCTCTGGGGCCAACGTCCTGACTTTC.

V is TRBV28 and J is TRBJ1-5; 8 positions match TRBD1. The CDR3 runs to 15 residues. V lost 5 bases to trimming and J lost 4 bases; unmatched junction nucleotides: 7. The germline gives CDR1 MDHEN, CDR2 SYDVKM. CDR3 sequence reads: CASSNRDRGNQPQHF. CDR3 in DNA: TGTGCCAGCAGTAACCGTGACAGGGGAAATCAGCCCCAGCATTTT.

A word on this clone: In the same sample, other DNA sequences code for this CDR3. The V and J genes are TRBV5-1 and TRBJ2-7; D could derive from TRBD1 or TRBD2 (6 bases each). Trimming shortened V by 0 bases and J by 1 base, and 11 bases separated the two germline ends. CDR1 SGHRS and CDR2 YFSETQ come from the germline V gene. This CDR3 has 15 amino acids. This CDR3 is CASSLDGGQSYEQYF. In DNA, the CDR3 is TGCGCCAGCAGCTTGGACGGGGGCCAATCCTACGAGCAGTACTTC.

V usage is TRBV7-8 and J usage is TRBJ1-5; a possible D gene is TRBD1 (5 bases). Looked up from germline, CDR1 is SGHVS and CDR2 is FQNEAQ. This CDR3 is 15 amino acids long. Trimming cost V 5 bases and J 3 bases, with 14 bases left between them. The chain's CDR3 is CASSNRDVHNQPQHF. DNA for the CDR3: TGTGCCAGCAGCAACCGGGACGTTCACAATCAGCCCCAGCATTTT.

This clone has only one observation. Distinct nucleotide sequences in the sample also encode this CDR3. This chain joins TRBV6-5 and TRBJ2-7; no firm D call. Between the trimmed V and J ends, which lost 0 bases and 1 base, there was a span of 7 bases. The germline gives CDR1 MNHEY, CDR2 SVGAGI. This CDR3 is 14 amino acids long. The CDR3 spells CASSYSRASYEQYF. The CDR3 region has the DNA TGTGCCAGCAGTTACTCAAGGGCTTCCTACGAGCAGTACTTC.

The chain has TRBV27 and TRBJ2-2; weak D call: TRBD1 (6 bases). Germline V gene data show CDR1 as MNHEY and CDR2 as SMNVEV (reference sequence). The CDR3 covers 17 residues. The V end was cut by 5 bases, the J end by 2 bases, with 18 bases between. The CDR3: CASSTTRDTFNTGELFF. CDR3 nucleotide sequence: TGTGCCAGCAGTACCACCCGGGACACTTTTAACACCGGGGAGCTGTTTTTT.

This clone appeared a single time. This same CDR3 is encoded by further DNA sequences in the sample. The rearrangement uses TRBV5-1 and TRBJ1-4; D gene ambiguous. V was cut by 4 bases and J by 8 bases, with 12 bases left in between. The germline V gene has CDR1 SGHRS and CDR2 YFSETQ. CDR3 size: 13 residues. CDR3 loop: CASSQTGGEKLFF. The DNA of the CDR3 is TGCGCCAGCAGCCAGACTGGAGGGGAAAAACTGTTTTTT.

Comments on this clone: Other nucleotide sequences from this sample produce the same CDR3. The rearrangement uses TRBV19 and TRBJ2-1; D unclear. The CDR3 has 13 residues. Deletions cut 3 bases from V and 3 bases from J, with 6 bases between. The germline V gene encodes CDR1 LNHDA and CDR2 SQIVND (reference sequence). The DNA for the CDR3 is TGTGCCAGTAGTATTAGTGACTACAATGAGCAGTTCTTC. It codes for CASSISDYNEQFF.